These 2 T cell receptor beta chains were all obtained from the same sample, sequenced in a study of cytomegalovirus exposure and HLA in healthy donors. A multiplex PCR was run with 60 Vbeta primers and 13 Jbeta primers. Data came from immunoSEQ multiplex PCR; TCRdb stores just in-frame clones and leaves some out. Among roughly 120,000 clones listed, approximately 68% were seen once. Sequencing used PBMCs. The source of these receptors is a man younger than 40 in good health and CMV-seropositive.

The chain couples TRBV5-4 to TRBJ2-1; 7 nucleotides line up with TRBD2. The CDR3 contains 15 residues. Germline-derived CDR1 and CDR2 are SGHNT and YYREEE (reference sequence). Germline trimming cut 1 base from V and 1 base from J; bases unmatched to any gene: 2. CDR3 sequence reads: CASSLSGTSYNEQFF. CDR3 DNA: TGTGCCAGCAGCTTGAGCGGGACGTCCTACAATGAGCAGTTCTTC.

J is TRBJ2-3 and V is TRBV7-2, with 12 bases aligning to TRBD2. Germline CDR1 SGHTA, CDR2 FQGNSA. Trimming took 6 bases from V and 6 from J; bases not matched to a gene: 10. The CDR3 is made up of 16 amino acids. The CDR3 sequence: CASRRLAGVWEDTQYF. DNA for the CDR3: TGTGCCAGCAGACGACTAGCGGGAGTATGGGAGGATACGCAGTATTTT.